This T cell receptor beta chain came from a study of blood T cells in healthy people across ages. The CDR3 has 16 residues. V was clipped by 0 bases and J by 4 bases, with 15 bases between them. From germline, CDR1 is MNHEY and CDR2 SVGAGI. The use of a sample-barcoded 5' primer and a J-beta primer mix characterized a second PCR of 7 to 11 cycles. MiXCR was run by TCRdb on the 5' RACE reads, yielding one entry per CDR3 protein. The profile shows more than 1,400,000 distinct CDR3 sequences, approximately 42% of them singletons. The chain has TRBV6-5 and TRBJ1-2; no reliable D call. The specimen sequenced was blood. The TCR was taken from a woman aged 18-29 years in good health. CDR3 amino acids: CASSYSPTPAVYGYTF. The CDR3 DNA is TGTGCCAGCAGTTACTCCCCGACCCCCGCTGTCTATGGCTACACCTTC.